These T cell receptor beta chains were read from a single sample in a study of T cell responses to AZD1222 COVID-19 vaccine. Clones were sequenced by immunoSEQ multiplex PCR, and TCRdb holds only the in-frame ones, with some missing. The sample has about 110,000 clones, about 91% seen once. The sequences come from peripheral blood, collected on day 0 of AZD1222 vaccination. These receptors were collected from an adult in good health. CDR3s include the opening cysteine and the closing phenylalanine or tryptophan. D genes are given only for firm matches. Not every row has a clone size; where given, it reads once, few, many or a size class.

D	V	size	J	DNA	CDR3
TRBD1	TRBV30	.	TRBJ1-6	TGTGCCTGGAGATGCTACGGGACAGAAGTTTCACCCCTCCACTTT	CAWRCYGTEVSPLHF
.	TRBV5-1	once	TRBJ2-5	TGCGCCAGCAGCTTACAGGGATCAGGGGAGACCCAGTACTTC	CASSLQGSGETQYF
.	TRBV5-5	.	TRBJ2-1	TGTGCCAGCAGCTCCTTTTACCTCTACAATGAGCAGTTCTTC	CASSSFYLYNEQFF
.	TRBV11-2	.	TRBJ1-1	TGTGCCAGCACCAACTACGCTGAAGCTTTCTTT	CASTNYAEAFF
TRBD1	TRBV7-3	.	TRBJ1-2	TGTGCCAGCAGCTCCCAACTCGACAGGGTGAACTATGGCTACACCTTC	CASSSQLDRVNYGYTF
.	TRBV6-5	.	TRBJ2-7	TGTGCCAGCAGTTACAGGGGGACCCCGCACTACGAGCAGTACTTC	CASSYRGTPHYEQYF
.	TRBV5-8	.	TRBJ1-5	TGTGCCAGCAGCTTGGGGACTCAGAATCAGCCCCAGCATTTT	CASSLGTQNQPQHF
.	TRBV19	.	TRBJ2-6	TGTGCCACCGCCTTATCTTCTGGGGCCAACGTCCTGACTTTC	CATALSSGANVLTF
.	TRBV6-6	.	TRBJ1-3	TGTGCCAGTACGGGCTCTGGAAACACCATATATTTT	CASTGSGNTIYF
TRBD2	TRBV4-3	once	TRBJ2-1	TGCGCCAGCAGCCAAGAATGGGCTAGCGGGGGCTACAATGAGCAGTTCTTC	CASSQEWASGGYNEQFF
TRBD2	TRBV11-2	.	TRBJ2-1	TGTGCCAGCAGCTCGTCGTTGGGTAGCGGGGACTTCTACAATGAGCAGTTCTTC	CASSSSLGSGDFYNEQFF
.	TRBV11-2	.	TRBJ2-5	TGTGCCAGCAGCTTCCGGGAGACGGGGACCCAGTACTTC	CASSFRETGTQYF
.	TRBV9	once	TRBJ2-3	TGTGCCAGCAGCGGACAGGCCCCAGATACGCAGTATTTT	CASSGQAPDTQYF
TRBD1	TRBV18	.	TRBJ1-4	TGTGCCAGCTCACCGAGAGCGCCGACAGGGGGGAGCGAAAAACTGTTTTTT	CASSPRAPTGGSEKLFF
.	TRBV7-9	.	TRBJ1-2	TGTGCCAGCAGCTTAGCGGGGACTACGGGGGGCTATGGCTACACCTTC	CASSLAGTTGGYGYTF
TRBD1	TRBV6-2/TRBV6-3	.	TRBJ1-4	TGTGCCAGCAGTACTCGACAGGGCGGAGGTGAAAAACTGTTTTTT	CASSTRQGGGEKLFF
TRBD1	TRBV5-6	.	TRBJ1-2	TGTGCCAGCAGCCGCAGGACAGGGGTTGGGTATGGCTACACCTTC	CASSRRTGVGYGYTF
.	TRBV11-3	.	TRBJ1-4	TGTGCCAGCAGCTTCAGGAGTGTTAATGAAAAACTGTTTTTT	CASSFRSVNEKLFF
TRBD1	TRBV12-5	.	TRBJ2-7	TGTGCTAGTGGTTTCCGGGACAGACCATACGAGCAGTACTTC	CASGFRDRPYEQYF
.	TRBV19	.	TRBJ2-1	TGTGCCAGTAGTCCCGAGGGGCCTAGCTCCTACAATGAGCAGTTCTTC	CASSPEGPSSYNEQFF
.	TRBV11-2	once	TRBJ2-7	TGTGCCAGCAGCTTAGATCCAGGGCGCTACGAGCAGTACTTC	CASSLDPGRYEQYF
.	TRBV6-5	few	TRBJ2-7	TGTGCCAGCAGTTCCCATGGGGGGCGTCCGTACTTC	CASSSHGGRPYF
TRBD1	TRBV12-5	.	TRBJ1-1	TGTGCTAGTGGTGACGGGACAGTCTCCGAAGCTTTCTTT	CASGDGTVSEAFF
.	TRBV3-1/TRBV3-2	.	TRBJ2-5	TGTGCCAGCAGCCTAAGAGGGGCGGCGGAGACCCAGTACTTC	CASSLRGAAETQYF
.	TRBV5-1	.	TRBJ2-7	TGCGCCAGCAGCCGCGACAGCTCCCCCTCCTACGAGCAGTACTTC	CASSRDSSPSYEQYF
.	TRBV4-3	.	TRBJ1-3	TGCGCCAGCAGCCAAGGCGGGGTTGGCTCTGGAAACACCATATATTTT	CASSQGGVGSGNTIYF
TRBD1	TRBV15	.	TRBJ1-6	TGTGCCACAAAACAGGGGGACTATAATTCACCCCTCCACTTT	CATKQGDYNSPLHF
TRBD1	TRBV19	.	TRBJ2-1	TGTGCCAGTAGTGCCTATGCCGGGACAGGGGCTTACAATGAGCAGTTCTTC	CASSAYAGTGAYNEQFF
TRBD1	TRBV7-9	.	TRBJ2-7	TGTGCCAGCAGCGGGGACAGGGCCTACGAGCAGTACTTC	CASSGDRAYEQYF
TRBD1	TRBV5-4	.	TRBJ1-2	TGTGCCAGCAGCCCGGGGACAGGGGGAACCCCAGCTAACTATGGCTACACCTTC	CASSPGTGGTPANYGYTF
.	TRBV6-6	.	TRBJ2-2	TGTGCCAGCAGTTTTCTGTTTAGGACAGACACCGGGGAGCTGTTTTTT	CASSFLFRTDTGELFF
TRBD2	TRBV7-2	.	TRBJ2-1	TGTGCCAGCACCCCGGTAGCGGGGGGGATTTACAATGAGCAGTTCTTC	CASTPVAGGIYNEQFF
.	TRBV3-1/TRBV3-2	few	TRBJ2-7	TGTGCCAGCAGCCAAGTCGGGTACGAGCAGTACTTC	CASSQVGYEQYF
.	TRBV5-4	.	TRBJ1-4	TGTGCCAGCAGCGACCGAGGGGGAGGGGAAAAACTGTTTTTT	CASSDRGGGEKLFF
.	TRBV6-4	.	TRBJ2-2	TGTGCCAGCAGTGACATATCCGACGGCCGGAATTCGAACACCGGGGAGCTGTTTTTT	CASSDISDGRNSNTGELFF
.	TRBV6-5	.	TRBJ2-1	TGTGCCAGCCGTTTTGCGGCTCACTCCTACAATGAGCAGTTCTTC	CASRFAAHSYNEQFF
.	TRBV7-8	.	TRBJ1-1	TGTGCCAGCAGTACAGGGTACACTGAAGCTTTCTTT	CASSTGYTEAFF
.	TRBV5-8	.	TRBJ1-2	TGTGCCAGCAGCTCGCAGGGCTATGGCTACACCTTC	CASSSQGYGYTF
.	TRBV6-1	.	TRBJ1-2	TGTGCCAGCAGTGACGGGCCAAACTATGGCTACACCTTC	CASSDGPNYGYTF
TRBD1	TRBV6-6	.	TRBJ2-7	TGTGCCAGCAGGCACCGGACAGGGTCGGAGGAGCAGTACTTC	CASRHRTGSEEQYF
.	TRBV23-1	.	TRBJ1-2	TGCGCCAGCAGTCAATCACACCTCGACCGGGCATCGGGGACACCCCGAGAGTATGGCTACACCTTC	CASSQSHLDRASGTPREYGYTF
.	TRBV7-2	.	TRBJ2-7	TGTGCCAGCAGCATGGGGCCCGGATCCTACGAGCAGTACTTC	CASSMGPGSYEQYF
.	TRBV3-1/TRBV3-2	.	TRBJ2-6	TGTGCCAGCAGTCAGGGCGGGTACGCTGGGGCCAACGTCCTGACTTTC	CASSQGGYAGANVLTF
TRBD1	TRBV28	.	TRBJ1-4	TGTGCCACCGACAGGGTTGGTGAAAAACTGTTTTTT	CATDRVGEKLFF
TRBD2	TRBV5-1	.	TRBJ2-3	TGCGCCAGCAGCTCAAGCGGGGGGGCGACAGATACGCAGTATTTT	CASSSSGGATDTQYF
.	TRBV11-2	.	TRBJ1-2	TGTGCCAGCGGTCCTCTTGGCCTTTCAGCTGGCTACACCTTC	CASGPLGLSAGYTF
.	TRBV4-1	once	TRBJ2-5	TGCGCCAGCAGCAGGCTCGGGAGACTCCAAGAGACCCAGTACTTC	CASSRLGRLQETQYF
.	TRBV19	few	TRBJ1-2	TGTGCCAGTAGCAACGGGTTTGCGGGCTACACCTTC	CASSNGFAGYTF
.	TRBV10-2	.	TRBJ1-1	TGCGCCAGCAGTGATTCAGCGCCCAACACTGAAGCTTTCTTT	CASSDSAPNTEAFF
.	TRBV28	.	TRBJ1-5	TGTGCCAGCGGGGGTGCGGCCTTAAGTGGGCCCCAGCATTTT	CASGGAALSGPQHF
.	TRBV6-2/TRBV6-3	.	TRBJ1-1	TGTGCCAGCAGTTACGGGTCAGGGTACGCTGAAGCTTTCTTT	CASSYGSGYAEAFF